In this sample, the clone carrying this T cell receptor (beta chain) turned up a few times. Its antigen remains unidentified. This sample is drawn from a study of early T cells in non-severe SARS-CoV-2 infection. Regarding the study as a whole: Matches to VDJdb favored anti-spike CD8 responses and missed private and CD4 specificities.

CDR1 DFQATT and CDR2 SNEGSKA come from the germline V gene (reference sequence). CDR3 length: 11 amino acids. The V and J ends lost 5 bases and 3 bases respectively, with 8 bases between them. Unique molecular identifier tags were affixed to discrete cDNA molecules. TCRdb redid the calling of the 5' RACE reads with MiXCR, one entry per CDR3 protein. The sample includes about 92,000 distinct CDR3 sequences, roughly 15% of them seen just once. The clonotype was recovered from an adult who was a healthcare worker with PCR-confirmed SARS-CoV-2 infection or an uninfected control (not recorded which). This chain connects TRBV20-1 to TRBJ2-7; D gene uncertain. Specimen: whole blood. Here the CDR3 DNA reads TGCAGTGCTGTCAGGAACTACGAGCAGTACTTC. Translating gives CSAVRNYEQYF.